The source of this TCR beta chain is a study of shared clonotypes between healthy human individuals. CDR1 is KGHSH and CDR2 is LQKENI in the germline V gene. The CDR3 length is 14 residues. Trimming cost V 3 bases and J 3 bases; bases outside gene matches: 2. Notes on this clone: The same CDR3 can be traced to other DNA sequences in this sample.

Sequencing used immunoSEQ multiplex PCR; TCRdb keeps in-frame clones, though not all of them. This sample has more than 2 million clones; 90% to 97% occur once, and the top ten carry over 0.1%. The clonotype comes from a man aged 18 to 29 in good health. This chain joins TRBV18 and TRBJ2-7; 10 positions match TRBD1. Sequenced: naive CD4+ T cells sorted from blood. Subset: CD45RA+ positively selected. The DNA for the CDR3 is TGTGCCAGCTCACCGGGACAGGGGAACTACGAGCAGTACTTC. Translated, it gives CASSPGQGNYEQYF.